This is a list of T cell receptor beta chains from one sample in a study of control samples from healthy donors and cancer patients. The data were produced by immunoSEQ multiplex PCR, yet TCRdb's version contains in-frame clones alone and is incomplete. Altogether about 3,000 clones are present, about 83% being singletons, with the ten largest covering 25% to 35%. The material sequenced was formalin-fixed, paraffin-embedded tissue. The receptors shown here come from a male donor with melanoma. Each CDR3 is given with its conserved first and last residue. A D gene is named only where the DNA matches it firmly. The listing skips clone size in some rows; elsewhere it reads once, few, many or a size class.

v_call: TRBV5-8; j_call: TRBJ2-2; clone_size: NA; cdr3_length: 18; d_call: TRBD2; cdr3_aa: CASSPGTSGRIDTEKLFF; cdr3_nt: TGTGCCAGCAGCCCCGGGACTAGCGGGAGAATTGACACCGAGAAGCTGTTTTTT
v_call: TRBV29-1; j_call: TRBJ2-7; clone_size: NA; cdr3_length: 13; d_call: NA; cdr3_aa: CSVTGRGAREQYF; cdr3_nt: TGCAGTGTCACGGGACGAGGAGCTCGAGAGCAGTACTTC
v_call: TRBV4-2; j_call: TRBJ1-4; clone_size: NA; cdr3_length: 16; d_call: TRBD1; cdr3_aa: CASSQPGTGAVEKLFF; cdr3_nt: TGTGCCAGCAGCCAACCCGGGACAGGGGCCGTTGAAAAACTGTTTTTT
v_call: TRBV28; j_call: TRBJ1-1; clone_size: NA; cdr3_length: 15; d_call: TRBD1; cdr3_aa: CASRLPLQGAAEAFF; cdr3_nt: TGTGCCAGCAGACTCCCTCTACAGGGGGCGGCTGAAGCTTTCTTT
v_call: TRBV28; j_call: TRBJ2-3; clone_size: NA; cdr3_length: 14; d_call: NA; cdr3_aa: CASSLGDSTDTQYF; cdr3_nt: TGTGCCAGCAGTTTAGGCGATAGCACAGATACGCAGTATTTT
v_call: TRBV4-2; j_call: TRBJ2-3; clone_size: few; cdr3_length: 14; d_call: NA; cdr3_aa: CASSQEGSADTQYF; cdr3_nt: TGTGCCAGCAGCCAAGAAGGTAGTGCAGATACGCAGTATTTT
v_call: TRBV28; j_call: TRBJ1-1; clone_size: NA; cdr3_length: 13; d_call: NA; cdr3_aa: CASSFAPGLEAFF; cdr3_nt: TGTGCCAGCAGTTTTGCCCCCGGGCTTGAAGCTTTCTTT
v_call: TRBV2; j_call: TRBJ2-1; clone_size: NA; cdr3_length: 13; d_call: NA; cdr3_aa: CASSGQGYNEQFF; cdr3_nt: TGTGCCAGCAGTGGCCAGGGATACAATGAGCAGTTCTTC
v_call: TRBV5-1; j_call: TRBJ2-7; clone_size: NA; cdr3_length: 15; d_call: NA; cdr3_aa: CASSLGVGQFYKQYF; cdr3_nt: TGCGCCAGCAGCTTGGGAGTTGGACAGTTCTACAAGCAGTACTTC
v_call: TRBV6-2/TRBV6-3; j_call: TRBJ2-1; clone_size: NA; cdr3_length: 15; d_call: NA; cdr3_aa: CASSPDLLPYNEQFF; cdr3_nt: TGTGCCAGCAGTCCGGACTTACTCCCCTACAATGAGCAGTTCTTC
v_call: TRBV9; j_call: TRBJ2-1; clone_size: NA; cdr3_length: 14; d_call: NA; cdr3_aa: CASSPTLAFNEQFF; cdr3_nt: TGTGCCAGCAGCCCGACCCTAGCGTTCAATGAGCAGTTCTTC
v_call: TRBV6-5; j_call: TRBJ1-1; clone_size: once; cdr3_length: 13; d_call: NA; cdr3_aa: CASSYGGNTEAFF; cdr3_nt: TGTGCCAGCAGTTACGGGGGAAACACTGAAGCTTTCTTT
v_call: TRBV14; j_call: TRBJ1-6; clone_size: few; cdr3_length: 17; d_call: NA; cdr3_aa: CASSQAPTLIYNSPLHF; cdr3_nt: TGTGCCAGCAGCCAAGCCCCGACGCTCATCTATAATTCACCCCTCCACTTT